This T cell receptor beta chain was captured by sequencing in a study of molecular identifiers for immune sequencing clone quantification. TCRdb redid the calling of the PCR reads with MiXCR, one entry per CDR3 protein. The data contain about 640,000 distinct CDR3 sequences, about 20% of them seen just once; the ten biggest clones take up 0.85% to 0.9%. There are many counts of this clonotype. Trimming left V 6 bases short and J 0 bases short, with 14 bases between. This CDR3 has 15 amino acids. From germline, CDR1 is KGHSH and CDR2 LQKENI. This TCR came from a human donor in good health. Some libraries in this study had Jurkat cell RNA spiked in. Sequencing input: naive CD8+ T cells from blood, with Jurkat cell RNA spiked in. Subset indicated: FACS-sorted CD8+CD4-CCR7+CD45RA+ naive T cells. The chain has TRBV18 and TRBJ2-5; TRBD2 is a possible D gene (7 bases). CDR3 nucleotides: TGTGCCAGCTCGTCAGGGGAGGGTCACCAAGAGACCCAGTACTTC. This translates into CASSSGEGHQETQYF.